Below are 21 T cell receptor beta chains sequenced from a single sample in a study of T-cell memory formation after mild COVID-19. TCRdb re-derived calls from the 5' RACE reads in MiXCR, one entry per CDR3 protein. The sample records approximately 340,000 distinct CDR3 sequences, under 15% being singletons. The specimen sequenced was PBMCs or a T cell subset sorted from them (not recorded which). These receptors all stem from a man aged 18 to 30 who had mild COVID-19 (a few samples of this study predate the infection). Cell type and time point are not known.

The chain links TRBV19 to TRBJ2-1; D possibly matches TRBD1 or TRBD2 (6 bases each). Trimming pared 1 base from V and 6 bases from J, leaving 10 bases between. The CDR3 has 14 residues. Looked up from germline, CDR1 is LNHDA and CDR2 is SQIVND (reference sequence). The CDR3 protein is CASSIGGAGNEQFF. The CDR3 nucleotides are TGTGCCAGTAGTATAGGGGGGGCTGGCAATGAGCAGTTCTTC.

This clonotype has more than one count but fewer than ten. V usage is TRBV29-1 and J usage is TRBJ1-1; D call uncertain. The length of the CDR3 is 12 residues. V was clipped by 6 bases and J by 1 base, with 9 bases between them. Germline V gene data show CDR1 as SQVTM and CDR2 as ANQGSEA. The DNA of the CDR3 is TGCAGCGTATGGCAAGGGAACACTGAAGCTTTCTTT. Amino acids: CSVWQGNTEAFF.

This clonotype came up a few times. The rearrangement uses TRBV7-2 and TRBJ2-3; the D is unclear. The CDR3 is 17 residues long. Trimming pared 0 bases from V and 1 base from J, leaving 14 bases between. Germline values: CDR1 SGHTA, CDR2 FQGNSA. The DNA of the CDR3 is TGTGCCAGCAGCTTAGCGACACGATTTCTTGGCACAGATACGCAGTATTTT. Protein: CASSLATRFLGTDTQYF.

In its sample, this clonotype was seen a few times. This chain uses TRBV6-6 with TRBJ1-1; tentative D call: TRBD1 (6 bases). The CDR3 sequence is 14 residues long. The germline V and J ends were trimmed by 4 bases and 7 bases, with 16 bases remaining between them. CDR1 is MNHNY and CDR2 is SVGAGI in the germline V gene (reference sequence). The CDR3 DNA reads as TGTGCCAGCAGTTCCTACAGGGAGACGAATGAAGCTTTCTTT. It codes for CASSSYRETNEAFF.

This clonotype turned up a few times. The gene calls are TRBV15 and TRBJ2-6; TRBD2 is a possible D gene (5 bases). The CDR3 covers 16 residues. With 0 bases removed from V and 0 bases from J, the gap between germline ends came to 6 bases. Germline V gene sequence: CDR1 LNHNV, CDR2 YYDKDF (reference sequence). The CDR3 DNA reads TGTGCCACCAGCAGAGATCGGGACTCTGGGGCCAACGTCCTGACTTTC. Its translation is CATSRDRDSGANVLTF.

There are many counts of this clonotype. The J gene is TRBJ2-5, the V gene TRBV2; D not resolved. This CDR3 has 13 amino acids. Trimming removed 11 bases from V and 3 bases from J, with 16 bases in between. Germline loops: CDR1 SNHLY, CDR2 FYNNEI. For the CDR3, the DNA is TGTGCCCGCTCGTCGGGCCTAGAAGAGACCCAGTACTTC. Protein sequence: CARSSGLEETQYF.

The chain combines TRBV5-1 with TRBJ1-1; D gene ambiguous. The CDR3 is made up of 12 amino acids. V was clipped by 1 base and J by 6 bases, with 7 bases between them. In germline, CDR1 is SGHRS, CDR2 YFSETQ. The CDR3 region is CASSLTPSEAFF. The CDR3 coding sequence is TGCGCCAGCAGCTTGACCCCCTCTGAAGCTTTCTTT. The full variable domain, completed using reference TRBV5-1 and TRBJ1-1, is KAGVTQTPRYLIKTRGQQVTLSCSPISGHRSVSWYQQTPGQGLQFLFEYFSETQRNKGNFPGRFSGRQFSNSRSEMNVSTLELGDSALYLCASSLTPSEAFFGQGTRLTVV.

This clonotype was seen a few times. In DNA, the CDR3 is TGTGCCAGCAGTTACTCTAGTAGCGGGAGCATCTTCACCGGGGAGCTGTTTTTT. Translating it yields CASSYSSSGSIFTGELFF. The gene calls are TRBV6-5 and TRBJ2-2; 9 nucleotides agree with TRBD2. The germline V gene encodes CDR1 MNHEY and CDR2 SVGAGI. After removal of 0 bases from V and 4 bases from J, the junction contained 9 bases not matched to a gene. The CDR3 extends over 18 amino acids.

The chain recombines TRBV27 with TRBJ2-6, with TRBD2 as a possible D gene (6 bases). V shed 6 bases and J shed 0 bases, with 15 bases lying between them. The CDR3 loop spans 17 amino acids. CDR1 MNHEY and CDR2 SMNVEV come from the germline V gene (reference sequence). CDR3 loop: CASSWGVGSSGANVLTF. The DNA of the CDR3 is TGTGCCAGCAGCTGGGGGGTAGGGAGCTCTGGGGCCAACGTCCTGACTTTC.

This chain connects TRBV7-6 to TRBJ2-1; the match to TRBD1 covers 8 bases. V gave up 1 base and J gave up 5 bases; unmatched junction bases: 7. CDR1 and CDR2 from the germline V gene are SGHVS and FNYEAQ. The CDR3 contains 16 residues. The CDR3, as DNA: TGTGCCAGCAGCTTAGGTTTCGGACAGGGTGACAATGAGCAGTTCTTC. This translates into CASSLGFGQGDNEQFF.

The CDR3 bases are TGTGCCAGCAGCTTTCCGGGGGGATCTTTCTTT. Residues: CASSFPGGSFF. This sequence joins TRBV7-9 and TRBJ1-1; TRBD1 might be the D (5 bases). The CDR3 has 11 amino acids. Germline lookup yields CDR1 SEHNR and CDR2 FQNEAQ (reference sequence). With 3 bases removed from V and 12 bases from J, the gap between germline ends came to 11 bases.

The V call is TRBV6-5, the J call TRBJ1-2, with D possibly being TRBD1 (6 bases). The CDR3 totals 15 residues. Germline V gene data show CDR1 as MNHEY and CDR2 as SVGAGI. Trimming removed 8 bases from V and 3 bases from J, with 19 bases in between. CDR3 region: CASGGPGVSDYGYTF. The CDR3 nucleotides read TGTGCCAGCGGAGGGCCAGGGGTATCGGACTATGGCTACACCTTC.

CDR3 loop: CASSQERLGQGDEQYF. The CDR3 nucleotides read TGCGCCAGCAGCCAAGAAAGGTTGGGACAGGGCGACGAGCAGTACTTC. The chain carries TRBV4-3 and TRBJ2-7, with 9 bases identical to TRBD1. There are 16 residues in the CDR3. Trimming at V came to 0 bases and at J to 5 bases, leaving 8 bases not matched to a gene. The germline gives CDR1 LGHNA, CDR2 YSLEER.

In its sample, this clonotype was seen a few times. V and J are TRBV5-6 and TRBJ2-3; D unclear. The ends were cut back, 0 bases at V and 2 bases at J, with 7 bases in the middle. Germline loops: CDR1 SGHDT, CDR2 YYEEEE. This CDR3 is 14 amino acids long. CDR3 nucleotides: TGTGCCAGCAGCTTGGTTGGTAACACAGATACGCAGTATTTT. Encoded protein: CASSLVGNTDTQYF. Supplemented by reference TRBV5-6 and TRBJ2-3, the full variable domain reads DAGVTQSPTHLIKTRGQQVTLRCSPKSGHDTVSWYQQALGQGPQFIFQYYEEEERQRGNFPDRFSGHQFPNYSSELNVNALLLGDSALYLCASSLVGNTDTQYFGPGTRLTVL.

This clonotype was recorded a few times. The chain combines TRBV7-2 with TRBJ2-1, with TRBD1 matching over 10 bases. There are 15 residues in the CDR3. With V trimmed by 3 bases and J by 5 bases, 4 bases remained unmatched. Germline assignment: CDR1 SGHTA and CDR2 FQGNSA. In DNA form, the CDR3 reads TGTGCCAGCAGCTTCTGGACAGGGGGGGACAATGAGCAGTTCTTC. Translating gives CASSFWTGGDNEQFF.

J is TRBJ2-7 and V is TRBV20-1; 10 bases line up with TRBD1. With 1 base clipped from V and 5 bases from J, the junction kept 5 bases outside the gene matches. The CDR3 is 14 residues long. Per germline, CDR1 DFQATT and CDR2 SNEGSKA (reference sequence). The DNA for the CDR3 is TGCAGTGCTAGAGGGGGACAGGGGCCCGACGAGCAGTACGTC. Protein sequence: CSARGGQGPDEQYV.

This clonotype was counted many times. The gene calls are TRBV29-1 and TRBJ1-6; D uncertain. The ends were cut back, 4 bases at V and 5 bases at J, with 9 bases in the middle. The CDR3 loop spans 13 amino acids. CDR1 is SQVTM and CDR2 is ANQGSEA in the germline V gene. The CDR3 sequence is CSVAVQDNSPLHF. The CDR3 nucleotides read TGCAGCGTTGCTGTGCAAGATAATTCACCCCTCCACTTT. Full variable domain (missing parts from reference TRBV29-1 and TRBJ1-6): SAVISQKPSRDICQRGTSLTIQCQVDSQVTMMFWYRQQPGQSLTLIATANQGSEATYESGFVIDKFPISRPNLTFSTLTVSNMSPEDSSIYLCSVAVQDNSPLHFGNGTRLTVT.

This clonotype was observed a handful of times. This chain uses TRBV5-1 with TRBJ2-3; no clear D. The germline V gene has CDR1 SGHRS and CDR2 YFSETQ. Trimming pared 1 base from V and 4 bases from J, leaving 7 bases between. CDR3 length equals 13 residues. This chain's CDR3 is CASSLNPSDTQYF. The CDR3 nucleotides read TGCGCCAGCAGCTTGAACCCATCAGATACGCAGTATTTT.

The chain combines TRBV24-1 with TRBJ2-3; D perhaps matches TRBD1 (5 bases). Trimming shortened V by 3 bases and J by 2 bases, and 20 bases separated the two germline ends. Germline CDR1 and CDR2: KGHDR and SFDVKD. The CDR3 runs to 18 residues. As DNA, the CDR3 is TGTGCCACCAGTGATGGTGGGCTGGAACAGGAGAACACAGATACGCAGTATTTT. This codes for CATSDGGLEQENTDTQYF.

This clonotype was seen only a few times. The chain employs TRBV11-1 and TRBJ2-1; D gene uncertain. Germline CDR1 and CDR2: SGHAT and FQDESV (reference sequence). V lost 5 bases and J 1 base, leaving 12 bases between the germline ends. The CDR3 sequence is 15 residues long. The CDR3, as DNA: TGTGCCAGCAGCGCAAGTGGGAAATCCTACAATGAGCAGTTCTTC. Translated: CASSASGKSYNEQFF. Full variable domain (remainder filled in from reference TRBV11-1 and TRBJ2-1): EAEVAQSPRYKITEKSQAVAFWCDPISGHATLYWYRQILGQGPELLVQFQDESVVDDSQLPKDRFSAERLKGVDSTLKIQPAELGDSAMYLCASSASGKSYNEQFFGPGTRLTVL.

The chain joins TRBV10-3 to TRBJ2-5; TRBD1 matches 9 bases. The CDR3 totals 15 residues. With V trimmed by 2 bases and J by 7 bases, 8 bases remained unmatched. Per germline, CDR1 ENHRY and CDR2 SYGVKD. The CDR3 sequence: CAISERDRDLGTQYF. The CDR3 DNA sequence: TGTGCCATCAGTGAGAGGGACAGGGATCTTGGGACCCAGTACTTC.